The clone carrying this T cell receptor beta chain has just a few counts. The antigen is not known. It was by quantitative 5'-RACE with molecular barcodes that TCR beta libraries were made. In TCRdb, the 5' RACE reads were re-called with MiXCR into one record per CDR3 protein. The table lists approximately 140,000 distinct CDR3 sequences, roughly 8.3% of them singletons. Germline V lookup: CDR1 MNHNS, CDR2 SASEGT. V lost 3 bases and J lost 0, with 10 bases in between. The CDR3 extends over 15 amino acids. This sample is drawn from a study of CD8 T cells in ankylosing spondylitis. Study-level points and caveats: Those disease-linked clones were CD8+; they were also relatively rare in peripheral blood. Past studies reported some motif variants in reactive arthritis synovial fluid and blood. The study looked at matched synovial fluid samples from ankylosing spondylitis patients. Disease-linked clones were reported to be significantly enriched there.

The specimen was synovial fluid, either unsorted or a sorted T cell fraction (not recorded which). This TCR derives from a male donor with ankylosing spondylitis. The chain uses TRBV6-1 and TRBJ2-3, with a tentative D call TRBD2 (6 bases). The CDR3 region is CASSDKGRSTDTQYF. CDR3 coding DNA: TGTGCCAGCAGTGATAAGGGGAGGAGCACAGATACGCAGTATTTT.